This T cell receptor beta chain was documented in a study of T cells in Graves' hyperthyroidism and ophthalmopathy. Turning to the study itself: Peripheral blood was secured at the point of initial diagnosis, before any treatment.

This CDR3 contains 15 residues. V shed 5 bases, J shed 5 bases, and the junction held 10 bases outside the gene matches. Regions amplified from RNA transcripts were the TCR beta CDR3 regions. HTBI primers drove first-round RT-PCR of the TCR CDR3. Each CDR3 protein gets one entry after TCRdb re-called the multiplex PCR reads with MiXCR. This sample has roughly 630,000 distinct CDR3 sequences, with 15% to 18% found just once. V gene TRBV12-3 or TRBV12-4 combines with J gene TRBJ2-7; 9 bases fit TRBD1. This TCR derives from a woman younger than 45 with Graves' hyperthyroidism. The material sequenced was blood. As DNA, the CDR3 is TGTGCCAGCAGTGCTCCGGGACAGGGATCTGACGAGCAGTACTTC. It translates to CASSAPGQGSDEQYF.